This is a list of T cell receptor beta chains from one sample in a study of T cell responses to AZD1222 COVID-19 vaccine. Clones were sequenced by immunoSEQ multiplex PCR, and TCRdb holds only the in-frame ones, with some missing. The repertoire consists of some 130,000 clones, with approximately 84% occurring once and the leading ten covering roughly 4.3%. The sequenced sample was peripheral blood, obtained on day 0 of AZD1222 vaccination. The receptors were sampled from an adult in good health. Both conserved end residues are part of each CDR3. A D gene is named only where the DNA matches it firmly. For some rows the clone size is stated as once, few or many, or as a class when expanded; others skip it.

CDR3 length	clone size	D gene	J gene	V gene	CDR3 DNA	CDR3 protein
14	NA	NA	TRBJ1-1	TRBV15	TGTGCCACCAGCAGACAGAACCAGGCCACTGAAGCTTTCTTT	CATSRQNQATEAFF
14	NA	TRBD1	TRBJ2-7	TRBV6-2/TRBV6-3	TGTGCCAGCAGCCTACTGGGGACAGGATACGAGCAGTACTTC	CASSLLGTGYEQYF
16	NA	NA	TRBJ1-3	TRBV2	TGTGCCAGCAGCAGAACGCGGGGGGCTAAAGGAAACACCATATATTTT	CASSRTRGAKGNTIYF
13	NA	NA	TRBJ1-2	TRBV13	TGTGCCAGCAGCTTCTCCAACCTCTATGGCTACACCTTC	CASSFSNLYGYTF
15	NA	NA	TRBJ2-1	TRBV5-1	TGCGCCAGCAGCTTCGAAACGGGTAGTGGGAATGAGCAGTTCTTC	CASSFETGSGNEQFF
12	NA	NA	TRBJ1-1	TRBV30	TGTGCCTGGTCCACTAGCAGGGTGGAAGCTTTCTTT	CAWSTSRVEAFF
15	NA	NA	TRBJ1-5	TRBV10-3	TGTGCCATCAGTGAACAGGGAGTGGGCAATCAGCCCCAGCATTTT	CAISEQGVGNQPQHF
14	NA	NA	TRBJ1-1	TRBV9	TGTGCCAGCAGCGTAGAAGGGTTGGCCACTGAAGCTTTCTTT	CASSVEGLATEAFF
15	NA	NA	TRBJ1-2	TRBV29-1	TGCAGCGTTGCACGAGTGGTAGGCTCTAACTATGGCTACACCTTC	CSVARVVGSNYGYTF
15	NA	TRBD2	TRBJ2-7	TRBV4-2	TGTGCCAGCAGCCCGGAAAGCGGGGGACCCTACGAGCAGTACTTC	CASSPESGGPYEQYF
15	NA	NA	TRBJ2-7	TRBV6-5	TGTGCCAGCACTCGAAGGGGGGCGGAATTCTACGAGCAGTACTTC	CASTRRGAEFYEQYF
14	NA	NA	TRBJ1-4	TRBV7-9	TGTGCCAGCAGCCGGACGGGGGGAAGTGAAAAACTGTTTTTT	CASSRTGGSEKLFF
13	once	NA	TRBJ2-3	TRBV12-3/TRBV12-4	TGTGCCAGCAGTTTTCCTGGCGCAGATACGCAGTATTTT	CASSFPGADTQYF
15	NA	TRBD1	TRBJ2-2	TRBV24-1	TGTGCCACCAGTGAGTCCGGGACAGAGACCGGGGAGCTGTTTTTT	CATSESGTETGELFF
13	NA	NA	TRBJ1-5	TRBV30	TGTGCCTGGAGTGCCCTGGGTTCGCAGCCCCAGCATTTT	CAWSALGSQPQHF
15	once	TRBD1	TRBJ1-1	TRBV7-9	TGTGCCAGCAGCTCTACCGGGACAGGGAACACTGAAGCTTTCTTT	CASSSTGTGNTEAFF
14	NA	TRBD2	TRBJ2-1	TRBV10-3	TGTGCCATCAAAAGGACTAGCGGGTTAAATGAGCAGTTCTTC	CAIKRTSGLNEQFF
15	NA	NA	TRBJ2-7	TRBV6-5	TGTGCCAGCAGTTACTCGGCGGGGTCAGGCTACGAGCAGTACTTC	CASSYSAGSGYEQYF
15	NA	NA	TRBJ2-3	TRBV9	TGTGCCAGCAGCGTTGAGGGCAAGGTTCGTCATACGCAGTATTTT	CASSVEGKVRHTQYF
15	NA	TRBD1	TRBJ2-6	TRBV2	TGTGCCAGCAGTGACCGGACAGGACGGGCCAACGTCCTGACTTTC	CASSDRTGRANVLTF
13	NA	NA	TRBJ1-1	TRBV30	TGTGCCTGGAGCCGGGGGTTTGGCACTGAAGCTTTCTTT	CAWSRGFGTEAFF
13	NA	NA	TRBJ1-5	TRBV27	TGTGCCAGCAGTTTAGGCCCATGGCAGCCCCAGCATTTT	CASSLGPWQPQHF
12	NA	NA	TRBJ2-3	TRBV18	TGTGCCAGCTCACCCCCCACAGATACGCAGTATTTT	CASSPPTDTQYF
13	once	NA	TRBJ1-1	TRBV7-8	TGTGCCAGCAGCTTACGCTCGAACACTGAAGCTTTCTTT	CASSLRSNTEAFF
13	NA	NA	TRBJ1-1	TRBV28	TGTGCCAGCAGTGAGGACAGGAACACTGAAGCTTTCTTT	CASSEDRNTEAFF
16	NA	NA	TRBJ2-2	TRBV30	TGTGCCTGGAGCGATGGACACCCCCCATTTGGCGGGGAGCTGTTTTTT	CAWSDGHPPFGGELFF